This T cell receptor (delta chain) was identified in a study of gamma-delta chains in newborns, infants, children (dated 2019 in TCRdb). As for the study more broadly: In the study title, it is stated that polyclonal expansion of innate gammadelta T cells is driven by microbial exposure immediately after birth. The study investigated how microbial exposure shaped innate gammadelta T cell populations in human newborns immediately after birth.

The CDR3 covers 19 residues, taking in both the cysteine and the phenylalanine. Only CDR3 DNA remains: 57 bases, in frame from the first base. Via the germline V gene, CDR1 is TSWWSYY and CDR2 QGS. V lost 0 bases and J lost 0 bases; the stretch between them is 20 bases long. Sequenced on an Illumina MiSeq. TCRdb recomputed clones from the public reads with CATT; identical DNA rows were then combined. The sample has around 4,000 delta-chain clones on record, about 38% of them singletons. Roughly 13% of the sample is taken by the ten largest. This clone was counted a few times. Its antigen target is currently unknown. Qualities for individual bases were not recorded, and no much larger clone is one base off.

This clonotype was sampled from a child who received the measles vaccine. Sequencing used blood. The rearranged segments are TRDV1 and TRDJ1, with a tentative D gene TRDD3 over 5 matching bases. The CDR3 here reads CALGELTPRGIPYTDKLIF. In nucleotides, the sequence is TGTGCTCTTGGGGAACTAACCCCGCGTGGGATTCCCTACACCGATAAACTCATCTTT.